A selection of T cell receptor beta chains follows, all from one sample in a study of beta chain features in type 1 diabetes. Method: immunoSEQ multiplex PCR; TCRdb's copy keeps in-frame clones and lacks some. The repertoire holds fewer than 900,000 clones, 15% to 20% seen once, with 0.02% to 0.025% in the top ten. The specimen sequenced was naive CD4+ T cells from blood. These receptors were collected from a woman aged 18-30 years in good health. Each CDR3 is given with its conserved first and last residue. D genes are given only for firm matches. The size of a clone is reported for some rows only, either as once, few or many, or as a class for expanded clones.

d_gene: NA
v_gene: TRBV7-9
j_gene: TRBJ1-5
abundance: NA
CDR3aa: CASSLVTAVQGQPQHF
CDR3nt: TGTGCCAGCAGCTTAGTCACGGCGGTACAGGGTCAGCCCCAGCATTTT

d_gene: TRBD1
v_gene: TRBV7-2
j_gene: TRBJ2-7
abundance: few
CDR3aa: CASSSPGQGFVGAGEQYF
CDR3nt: TGTGCCAGCAGCTCACCGGGACAGGGTTTCGTAGGGGCCGGCGAGCAGTACTTC

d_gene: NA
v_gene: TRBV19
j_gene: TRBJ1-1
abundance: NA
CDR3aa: CASSPIRGGSTEAFF
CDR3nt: TGTGCCAGTTCCCCTATAAGAGGTGGAAGCACTGAAGCTTTCTTT

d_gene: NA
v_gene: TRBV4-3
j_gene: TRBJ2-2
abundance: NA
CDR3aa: CASSQDWEINTGELFF
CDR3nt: TGCGCCAGCAGCCAAGATTGGGAAATAAACACCGGGGAGCTGTTTTTT

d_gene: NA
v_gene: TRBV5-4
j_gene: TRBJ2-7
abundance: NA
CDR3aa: CASSLVVESYEQYF
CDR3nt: TGCGCCAGCAGCTTGGTCGTAGAGTCCTACGAGCAGTACTTC

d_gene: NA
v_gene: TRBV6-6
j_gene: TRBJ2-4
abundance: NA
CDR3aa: CASSSGGRNIQYF
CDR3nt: TGTGCCAGCAGCTCCGGTGGGCGGAACATTCAGTACTTC

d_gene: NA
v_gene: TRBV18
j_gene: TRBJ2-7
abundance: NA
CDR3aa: CASSGPVSSYEQYF
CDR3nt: TGTGCCAGCTCAGGACCGGTAAGCTCCTACGAGCAGTACTTC

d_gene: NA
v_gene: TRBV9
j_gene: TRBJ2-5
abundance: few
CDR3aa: CASSVEVSGETQYF
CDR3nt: TGTGCCAGCAGCGTAGAGGTGAGCGGAGAGACCCAGTACTTC

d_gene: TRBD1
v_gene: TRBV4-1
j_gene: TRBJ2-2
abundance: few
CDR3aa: CASSQERTGVNTGELFF
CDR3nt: TGCGCCAGCAGCCAAGAGCGGACAGGGGTAAACACCGGGGAGCTGTTTTTT

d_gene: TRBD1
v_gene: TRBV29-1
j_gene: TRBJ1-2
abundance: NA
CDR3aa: CSAGGQGNYGYTF
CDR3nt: TGCAGCGCCGGGGGACAGGGAAACTATGGCTACACCTTC

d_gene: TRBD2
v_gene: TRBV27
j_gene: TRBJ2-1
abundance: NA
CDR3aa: CASSTLPGLAGVHEQFF
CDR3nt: TGTGCCAGCAGTACGCTTCCGGGACTAGCGGGAGTTCATGAGCAGTTCTTC

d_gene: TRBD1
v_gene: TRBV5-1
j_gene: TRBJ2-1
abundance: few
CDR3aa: CASSSQGTGTPIIAFEQFF
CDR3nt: TGCGCCAGCAGCTCCCAGGGGACAGGGACTCCCATTATAGCGTTTGAGCAGTTCTTC

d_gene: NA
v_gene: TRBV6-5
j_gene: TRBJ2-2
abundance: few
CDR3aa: CASSYSRLAFGLFF
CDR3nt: TGTGCCAGCAGTTACTCGAGGCTAGCGTTTGGGCTGTTTTTT

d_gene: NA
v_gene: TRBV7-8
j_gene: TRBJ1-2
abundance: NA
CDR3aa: CASSLGMGVGYTF
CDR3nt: TGTGCCAGCAGCTTGGGGATGGGGGTAGGCTACACCTTC

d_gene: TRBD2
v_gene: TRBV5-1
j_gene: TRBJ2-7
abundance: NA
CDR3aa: CATSREGREIDEQYF
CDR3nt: TGCGCCACAAGCAGGGAAGGGCGGGAGATTGACGAGCAGTACTTC

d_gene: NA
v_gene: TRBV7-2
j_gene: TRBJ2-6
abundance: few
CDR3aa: CASSLAATPSGANVLTF
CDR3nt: TGTGCCAGCAGCTTAGCAGCGACACCCTCTGGGGCCAACGTCCTGACTTTC

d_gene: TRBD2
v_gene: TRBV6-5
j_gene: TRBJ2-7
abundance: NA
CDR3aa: CASGRAGAAYEQYF
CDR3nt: TGTGCCAGCGGTCGGGCGGGAGCCGCCTACGAGCAGTACTTC

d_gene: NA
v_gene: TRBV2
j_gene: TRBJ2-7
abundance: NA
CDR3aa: CASSVPSGFSYEQYF
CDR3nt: TGTGCCAGCAGTGTCCCCTCAGGGTTTTCCTACGAGCAGTACTTC

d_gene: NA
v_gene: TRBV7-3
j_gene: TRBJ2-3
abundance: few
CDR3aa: CASSLTDHTDTQYF
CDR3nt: TGTGCCAGCAGCTTAACGGACCACACAGATACGCAGTATTTT

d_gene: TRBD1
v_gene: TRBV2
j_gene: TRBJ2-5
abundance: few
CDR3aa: CASSAHRGQGMWETQYF
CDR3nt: TGTGCCAGCAGTGCTCACCGGGGACAGGGGATGTGGGAGACCCAGTACTTC

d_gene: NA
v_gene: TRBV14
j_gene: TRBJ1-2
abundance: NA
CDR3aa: CASSQVAGLGGYTF
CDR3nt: TGTGCCAGCAGCCAAGTCGCGGGGTTGGGTGGCTACACCTTC

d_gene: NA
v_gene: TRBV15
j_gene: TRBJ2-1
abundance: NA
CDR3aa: CATSRDLTNEQFF
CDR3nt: TGTGCCACCAGCAGAGATTTAACCAATGAGCAGTTCTTC

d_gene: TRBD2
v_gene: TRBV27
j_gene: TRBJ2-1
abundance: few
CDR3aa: CASGYSGSVEQFF
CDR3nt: TGTGCCAGCGGATATAGCGGGAGCGTTGAGCAGTTCTTC

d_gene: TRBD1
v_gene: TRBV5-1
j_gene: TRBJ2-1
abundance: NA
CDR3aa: CASSIHPGGSYNEQFF
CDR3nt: TGCGCCAGCAGCATACATCCAGGGGGCTCCTACAATGAGCAGTTCTTC

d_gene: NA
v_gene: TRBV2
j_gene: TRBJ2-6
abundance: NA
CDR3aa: CASRTVSGANVLTF
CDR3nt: TGTGCCAGCCGGACTGTCTCTGGGGCCAACGTCCTGACTTTC

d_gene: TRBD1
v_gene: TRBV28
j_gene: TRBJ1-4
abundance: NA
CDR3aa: CASSPGQGWEKLFF
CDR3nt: TGTGCCAGCAGTCCGGGACAGGGATGGGAAAAACTGTTTTTT

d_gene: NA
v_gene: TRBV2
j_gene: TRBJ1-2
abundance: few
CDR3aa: CASSADSSYGYTF
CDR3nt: TGTGCCAGCAGTGCCGACAGCTCCTATGGCTACACCTTC

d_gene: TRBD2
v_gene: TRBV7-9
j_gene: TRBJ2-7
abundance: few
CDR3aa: CASSFGLAGGYEQYF
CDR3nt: TGTGCCAGCAGCTTCGGACTAGCGGGAGGCTACGAGCAGTACTTC

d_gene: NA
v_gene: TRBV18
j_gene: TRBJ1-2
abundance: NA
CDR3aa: CASSPISGIGANYDYTF
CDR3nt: TGTGCCAGCTCACCGATTTCGGGGATAGGGGCCAACTATGACTACACCTTC

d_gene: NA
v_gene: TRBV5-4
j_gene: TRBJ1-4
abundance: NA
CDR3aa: CASSRAEGNEKLFF
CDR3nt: TGTGCCAGCAGCCGCGCGGAAGGGAATGAAAAACTGTTTTTT

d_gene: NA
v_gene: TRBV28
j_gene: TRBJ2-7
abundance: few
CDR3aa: CASNRQQGVQYF
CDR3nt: TGTGCCAGCAACCGACAACAGGGCGTGCAGTACTTC

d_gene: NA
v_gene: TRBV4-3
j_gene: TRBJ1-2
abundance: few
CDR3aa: CASSQARAYGYTF
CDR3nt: TGCGCCAGCAGCCAAGCTCGCGCGTATGGCTACACCTTC

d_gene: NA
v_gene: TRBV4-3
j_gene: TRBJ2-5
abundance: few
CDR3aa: CASSQEGAGQETQYF
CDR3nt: TGCGCCAGCAGCCAAGAAGGGGCAGGCCAAGAGACCCAGTACTTC

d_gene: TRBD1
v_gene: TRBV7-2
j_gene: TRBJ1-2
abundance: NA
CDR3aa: CASSYTGEVAYGYTF
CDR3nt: TGTGCCAGCAGCTACACAGGGGAGGTAGCCTATGGCTACACCTTC

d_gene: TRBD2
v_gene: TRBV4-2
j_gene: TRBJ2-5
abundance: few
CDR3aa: CASSLGTSGGETQYF
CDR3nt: TGTGCCAGCAGCCTGGGGACTAGCGGAGGGGAGACCCAGTACTTC

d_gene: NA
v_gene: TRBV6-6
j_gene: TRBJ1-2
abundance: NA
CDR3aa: CASSYGREGYTF
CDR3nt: TGTGCCAGCAGTTACGGACGCGAGGGCTACACCTTC

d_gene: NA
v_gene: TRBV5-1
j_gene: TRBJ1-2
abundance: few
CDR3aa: CASSLETSMSYGYTF
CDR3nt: TGCGCCAGCAGCTTGGAGACATCCATGTCTTATGGCTACACCTTC

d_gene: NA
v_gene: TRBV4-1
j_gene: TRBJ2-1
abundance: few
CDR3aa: CASSQARLAHNEQFF
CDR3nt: TGCGCCAGCAGCCAAGCTCGGCTAGCCCACAATGAGCAGTTCTTC

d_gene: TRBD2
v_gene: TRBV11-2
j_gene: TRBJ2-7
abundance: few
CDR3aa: CASSLVLAGDLYEQYF
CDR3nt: TGTGCCAGCAGCTTAGTTCTAGCGGGAGACTTGTACGAGCAGTACTTC

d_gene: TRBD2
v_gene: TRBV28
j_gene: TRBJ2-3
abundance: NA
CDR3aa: CASSLWREGQADTQYF
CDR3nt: TGTGCCAGCAGTTTATGGCGGGAGGGCCAGGCAGATACGCAGTATTTT

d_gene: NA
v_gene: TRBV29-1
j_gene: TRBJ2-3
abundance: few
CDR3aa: CSVIDGTSTDTQYF
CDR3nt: TGCAGCGTTATAGACGGGACTAGCACAGATACGCAGTATTTT

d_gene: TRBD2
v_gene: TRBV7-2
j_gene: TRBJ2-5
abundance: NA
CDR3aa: CASSRSGRAGETQYF
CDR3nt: TGTGCCAGCAGCCGAAGCGGGAGGGCCGGGGAGACCCAGTACTTC

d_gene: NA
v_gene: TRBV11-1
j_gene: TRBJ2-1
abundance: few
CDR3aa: CASSPWNNEQFF
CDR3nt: TGTGCCAGCAGTCCCTGGAACAATGAGCAGTTCTTC

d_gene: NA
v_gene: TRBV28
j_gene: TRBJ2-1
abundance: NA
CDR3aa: CASCFRLSYNEQFF
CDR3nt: TGTGCCAGCTGTTTCCGGCTCTCCTACAATGAGCAGTTCTTC

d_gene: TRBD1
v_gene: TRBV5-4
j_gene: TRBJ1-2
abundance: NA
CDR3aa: CASSFRGDRKGYTF
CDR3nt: TGTGCCAGCAGCTTCCGGGGGGACAGAAAGGGCTACACCTTC

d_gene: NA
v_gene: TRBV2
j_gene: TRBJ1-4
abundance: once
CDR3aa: CASSVSASLLHEKLFF
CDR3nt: TGTGCCAGCAGTGTTTCGGCCTCCCTTCTCCATGAAAAACTGTTTTTT

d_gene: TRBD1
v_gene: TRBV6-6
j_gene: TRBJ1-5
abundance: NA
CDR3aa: CASTTGGGGQPQHF
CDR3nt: TGTGCCAGCACGACAGGGGGTGGTGGTCAGCCCCAGCATTTT

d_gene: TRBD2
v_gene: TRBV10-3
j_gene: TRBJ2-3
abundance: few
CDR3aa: CAISGGLAGALTQYF
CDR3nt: TGTGCCATCAGTGGTGGACTAGCGGGAGCTCTGACGCAGTATTTT

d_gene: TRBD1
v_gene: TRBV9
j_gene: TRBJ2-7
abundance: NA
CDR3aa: CASSPGGTGIARGYEQYF
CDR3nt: TGTGCCAGCAGCCCAGGGGGGACAGGGATAGCGCGCGGCTACGAGCAGTACTTC

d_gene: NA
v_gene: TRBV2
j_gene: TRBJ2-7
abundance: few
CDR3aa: CASTRDTYEQYF
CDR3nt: TGTGCCAGCACCCGGGATACCTACGAGCAGTACTTC

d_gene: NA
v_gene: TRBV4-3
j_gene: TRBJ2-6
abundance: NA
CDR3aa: CASSPGSWGANVLTF
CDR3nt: TGCGCCAGCAGCCCAGGGTCGTGGGGGGCCAACGTCCTGACTTTC

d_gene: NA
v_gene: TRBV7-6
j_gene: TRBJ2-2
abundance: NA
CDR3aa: CASSLGGLLGTGELFF
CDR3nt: TGTGCCAGCAGCTTAGGGGGGCTTCTTGGCACCGGGGAGCTGTTTTTT

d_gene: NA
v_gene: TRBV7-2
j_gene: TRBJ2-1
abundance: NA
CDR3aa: CASSLLPDNEQFF
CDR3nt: TGTGCCAGCAGCTTACTACCCGACAATGAGCAGTTCTTC

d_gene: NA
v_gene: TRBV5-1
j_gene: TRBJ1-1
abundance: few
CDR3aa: CASSLDMNTEAFF
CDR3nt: TGCGCCAGCAGCTTGGACATGAACACTGAAGCTTTCTTT

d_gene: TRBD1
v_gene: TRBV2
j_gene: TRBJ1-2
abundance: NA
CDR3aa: CASILNRGYGYTF
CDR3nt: TGTGCCAGCATCCTCAACAGGGGCTATGGCTACACCTTC

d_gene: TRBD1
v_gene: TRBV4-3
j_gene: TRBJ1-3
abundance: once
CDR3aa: CASSDRGQTTYF
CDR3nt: TGCGCCAGCAGCGACCGGGGACAGACAACTTATTTT

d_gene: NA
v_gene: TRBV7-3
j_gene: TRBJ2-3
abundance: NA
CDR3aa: CASSLAGGTDTQYF
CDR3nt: TGTGCCAGCAGCTTAGCCGGAGGGACAGATACGCAGTATTTT

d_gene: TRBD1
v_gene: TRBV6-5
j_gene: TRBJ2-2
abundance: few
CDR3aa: CASSRQGWNTGELFF
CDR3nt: TGTGCCAGCAGCCGACAGGGATGGAACACCGGGGAGCTGTTTTTT

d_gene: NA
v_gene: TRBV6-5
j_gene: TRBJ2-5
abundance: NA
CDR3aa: CASSPDPWQGKTQYF
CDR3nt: TGTGCCAGCAGCCCCGACCCGTGGCAGGGAAAGACCCAGTACTTC

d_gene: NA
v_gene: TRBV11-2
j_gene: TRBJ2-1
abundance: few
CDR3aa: CASSTGEHREQFF
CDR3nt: TGTGCCAGCAGCACAGGCGAGCACCGGGAGCAGTTCTTC